These T cell receptor beta chains were read from a single sample in a study of T cell clusters in autoimmune cytopenias. Each CDR3 protein gets one entry in TCRdb, which reprocessed the multiplex PCR reads and gives no DNA. The sample data list 6,000 to 8,000 distinct CDR3 sequences. The same sample was also used in a study of T cell repertoires in aging, cancer and after chemotherapy.

Sample: peripheral blood. Receptors originate from a human donor in good health. Each CDR3 is given with its conserved first and last residue. Fields, in order: J gene, V gene, clone size, CDR3 protein. Not every row has a clone size; where given, it reads once, few, many or a size class.

TRBJ1-1,TRBV19,.,CASSQFQGTEAFF
TRBJ2-1,TRBV12-3/TRBV12-4,.,CASSLSRRGAIGDNEQFF
TRBJ2-1,TRBV18,.,CASSPQQGLAYNEQFF
TRBJ1-1,TRBV12-3/TRBV12-4,.,CASSLGQGPARDTEAFF
TRBJ1-2,TRBV19,medium-sized,CASSIDRGPNYGYTF
TRBJ2-5,TRBV27,.,CASGLGETQYF
TRBJ2-3,TRBV6-1,.,CASSESRLGADTQYF
TRBJ2-3,TRBV27,.,CASSPGLAAFTDTQYF
TRBJ2-3,TRBV11-1,.,CASSLGGTSGFADTQYF
TRBJ1-2,TRBV6-5,.,CASTRGQGGTNYGYTF
TRBJ2-5,TRBV6-1,.,CASSTRGGGRAGAVETQYF
TRBJ1-1,TRBV6-5,.,CASSTPAGTEAFF
TRBJ1-2,TRBV7-6,.,CASSLGWDYGYTF
TRBJ2-2,TRBV5-4,.,CASSFGLAGNTGELFF
TRBJ1-2,TRBV6-6,.,CASRPPGQGTSGYTF
TRBJ2-7,TRBV5-6,.,CASSATSGGNYEQYF
TRBJ2-1,TRBV11-2,.,CASSANLGREQFF
TRBJ1-1,TRBV6-5,.,CASHLGRNMNTEAFF
TRBJ1-2,TRBV29-1,.,CSVGEYYGYTF
TRBJ1-5,TRBV30,.,CAWRAGDNQPQHF
TRBJ1-2,TRBV29-1,.,CSVDEGAYGYTF
TRBJ2-3,TRBV12-3/TRBV12-4,.,CASSLPPADTQYF
TRBJ2-1,TRBV19,.,CASSPPRTRVYNEQFF